This record looks at one T cell receptor beta chain sequence and its context. All of the isolated RNA was reverse transcribed, so expressed TCRB transcripts were sequenced. Data came from immunoSEQ multiplex PCR; TCRdb stores just in-frame clones and leaves some out. Of under 450,000 clones listed, about 15% are singletons. Germline CDR1 reads SGHTA; CDR2 reads FQGNSA. The CDR3 is 13 amino acids. With 2 bases removed from V and 8 bases from J, the gap between germline ends came to 12 bases. This entry comes from a study of beta chain features in type 1 diabetes. The specimen sequenced was naive CD4+ T cells from blood. The TCR originated in a young woman in good health. V usage is TRBV7-2 and J usage is TRBJ1-1; D is ambiguous. The CDR3 sequence: CASSLSAGGEAFF. The CDR3 DNA reads TGTGCCAGCAGCTTATCTGCGGGCGGAGAAGCTTTCTTT.